This T cell receptor beta chain was found in a study of cytomegalovirus exposure and HLA in healthy donors. Concerning this clone: The antigen is not known.

The study's findings and limits: Immune exposure was documented only through CMV serostatus. Later on, an analysis tied 15,000 or so TCR beta sequences to HLA alleles at 0.05 false discovery rate. Per a prior analysis, the majority of TCR beta V segments were productive roughly 90% or roughly 30% of the time.

The CDR3 has 16 residues. The germline V gene encodes CDR1 MDHEN and CDR2 SYDVKM. Trimming removed 5 bases from V and 4 bases from J, with 17 bases in between. In the PCR, 60 Vbeta and 13 Jbeta primers were used. Libraries were prepared by immunoSEQ multiplex PCR; TCRdb keeps only in-frame clonotypes and omits some of them. The sample lists about 110,000 clones, around 72% seen once, with about 5.7% in the top ten. The V and J genes are TRBV28 and TRBJ2-2, with D tentatively TRBD1 (5 bases). Sequenced material: PBMCs. The receptor's source is a male donor in good health and CMV-seronegative. The CDR3 reads CASSTPWGAGTGELFF. The CDR3 coding sequence is TGTGCCAGCAGTACTCCTTGGGGCGCTGGCACCGGGGAGCTGTTTTTT.